This T cell receptor (beta chain) was recovered during a study of human T cells and chemical hapten exposure. From the RACE reads, TCRdb called clonotypes with MiXCR, one entry per CDR3 protein. This repertoire shows about 140,000 distinct CDR3 sequences, 10% to 15% found once; its top ten account for more than 1.1%. CDR3 size: 14 residues. Trimming shortened V by 2 bases and J by 2 bases, and 9 bases separated the two germline ends. The time point here: patch test 2, 6 weeks after DPC sensitization. Treatment here: therapeutic diphenylcyclopropenone sensitization with weekly scalp DPC. Blood was collected ahead of every patch test applied.

This clonotype originated in a woman between 45 and 60 years old with alopecia areata. Some clones in this sample may be carry-over from other donors' samples. The starting material was whole blood, obtained in connection with sensitization to the hapten diphenylcyclopropenone (DPC). V usage is TRBV12-3 or TRBV12-4 and J usage is TRBJ2-5; either TRBD1 or TRBD2 may fit D (5 bases each). This CDR3 reads CASSLRGVQETQYF. CDR3 DNA: TGTGCCAGCAGTTTAAGGGGAGTTCAAGAGACCCAGTACTTC.